This TCR beta chain was documented in a study of blood T cell repertoires in COVID-19. Study-level information: Collection of acute and convalescent COVID-19 samples took place in the United States, Italy and Spain. PBMCs, B-cell-depleted T cells, or T cells provided the cDNA or gDNA that made up the material.

Followed longitudinally, the Seattle patients had been enrolled during active infection. As processed by the authors: Amplifying reference gene primers gave estimates of nucleated cell counts. Generated by immunoSEQ multiplex PCR, the TCRdb table keeps only in-frame clones and is missing some. V and J calls and clone size come straight from that table; D and trimming were deduced from the DNA. The table has about 230,000 clones, approximately 90% seen once. Trimming cost V 0 bases and J 4 bases; bases outside gene matches: 4. The CDR3 covers 15 residues. Looked up from germline, CDR1 is SGDLS and CDR2 is YYNGEE.

The chain recombines TRBV9 with TRBJ2-7, with TRBD1 matching over 10 bases. Sequenced material: peripheral blood. The receptor's source is a man aged 25 to 45 with COVID-19, enrolled during active disease. CDR3 coding DNA: TGTGCCAGCAGCGTAGGGGACAGGGGCTTATACGAGCAGTACTTC. It is translated as CASSVGDRGLYEQYF. Using reference TRBV9 and TRBJ2-7 for the parts outside the CDR3, the full variable domain is DSGVTQTPKHLITATGQRVTLRCSPRSGDLSVYWYQQSLDQGLQFLIQYYNGEERAKGNILERFSAQQFPDLHSELNLSSLELGDSALYFCASSVGDRGLYEQYFGPGTRLTVT.